This T cell receptor beta chain comes out of a study of blood T cell repertoires in COVID-19. Across the whole study: The United States, Italy and Spain were the sources of the acute and convalescent COVID-19 samples.

The method was immunoSEQ multiplex PCR; TCRdb's version includes in-frame clones alone and lacks a portion of them. The repertoire holds some 100,000 clones, with around nine tenths as singletons. CDR3 length: 14 amino acids. V was shortened by 0 bases and J by 5 bases, with 8 bases between the two germline ends. CDR1 and CDR2 (germline): LGHDT, YNNKEL (reference sequence). Sequences were obtained from peripheral blood. The chain employs TRBV3-1 (or the pseudogene TRBV3-2) and TRBJ2-1; unclear D gene. This sequence was found in a man in his fifties or sixties with acute or convalescent COVID-19. CDR3 residues: CASSQEFADNEQFF. DNA for the CDR3: TGTGCCAGCAGCCAAGAATTTGCGGACAATGAGCAGTTCTTC.